This T cell receptor (beta chain) was sequenced for a study of patients and donors after allogeneic stem cell transplantation. CDR1 and CDR2 from the germline V gene are KGHDR and SFDVKD. CDR3 length equals 15 residues. V was pared by 5 bases and J by 7 bases, with 8 bases of the junction left unmatched. One entry per CDR3 protein results from TCRdb running MiXCR on the RT-PCR reads. The top ten clones hold 7.2% of a sample with about 400,000 distinct CDR3 sequences, around 16% of them seen once. This clonotype was seen a handful of times. The rearrangement links TRBV24-1 to TRBJ2-2; 8 bases match TRBD1. The TCR comes from a human donor who was either an allogeneic HSCT recipient or a stem cell or donor lymphocyte infusion donor (not recorded which). It is not recorded whose cells these are; they may come from a transplant donor. Specimen: blood, either unsorted or a sorted T cell fraction (not recorded which). CDR3 loop: CATSAPTGAVGELFF. CDR3 coding DNA: TGTGCCACCAGTGCCCCGACAGGGGCGGTCGGGGAGCTGTTTTTT.